This TCR beta chain was obtained from a study of shared clonotypes between healthy human individuals. Findings and limits, study-wide: Relative to their counterparts shared across all four donors, non-shared clonotypes exhibited diminished generation probabilities. Clonotype sharing across donors was expected to vary with sequencing depth.

Points on this clone: Its specificity is not known. The same CDR3 also results from other DNA sequences found in this sample.

The authors ran the assay at deep level. Using immunoSEQ multiplex PCR, the repertoire was profiled, and TCRdb retains in-frame clones only, with some absent. The sample lists approximately 2.5 million clones, around 90% occurring once. Specimen: naive CD4+ T cells sorted from blood. Subset reported: CD45RA+ positively selected. The sequence was collected from a man between 18 and 35 years old in good health.

As DNA, the CDR3 is TGTGCCAGCAGTGAAGGCAGCAGCCCCTACGAGCAGTACTTC. Its protein product is CASSEGSSPYEQYF. The chain links TRBV6-1 to TRBJ2-7, with unresolved D. Germline CDR1 is MNHNS and CDR2 is SASEGT. The V gene lost 1 base and the J gene lost 2 bases, with 9 bases spanning the gap. The CDR3 has 14 residues.